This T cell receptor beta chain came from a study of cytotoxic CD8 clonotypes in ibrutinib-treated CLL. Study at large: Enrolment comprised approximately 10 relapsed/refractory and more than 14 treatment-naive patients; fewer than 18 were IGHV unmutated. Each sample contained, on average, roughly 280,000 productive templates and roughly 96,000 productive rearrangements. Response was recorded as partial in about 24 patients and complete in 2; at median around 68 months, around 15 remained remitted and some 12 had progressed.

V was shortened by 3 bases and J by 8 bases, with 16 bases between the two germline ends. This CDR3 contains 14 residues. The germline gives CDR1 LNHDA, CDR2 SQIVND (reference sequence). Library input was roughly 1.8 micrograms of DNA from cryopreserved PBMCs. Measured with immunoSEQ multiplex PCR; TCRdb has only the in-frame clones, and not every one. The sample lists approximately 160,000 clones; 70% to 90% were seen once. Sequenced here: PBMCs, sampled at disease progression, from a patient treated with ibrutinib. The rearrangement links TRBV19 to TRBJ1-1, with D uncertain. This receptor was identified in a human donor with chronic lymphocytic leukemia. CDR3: CASSIFMGGKEAFF. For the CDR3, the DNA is TGTGCCAGTAGTATTTTTATGGGCGGGAAGGAAGCTTTCTTT.